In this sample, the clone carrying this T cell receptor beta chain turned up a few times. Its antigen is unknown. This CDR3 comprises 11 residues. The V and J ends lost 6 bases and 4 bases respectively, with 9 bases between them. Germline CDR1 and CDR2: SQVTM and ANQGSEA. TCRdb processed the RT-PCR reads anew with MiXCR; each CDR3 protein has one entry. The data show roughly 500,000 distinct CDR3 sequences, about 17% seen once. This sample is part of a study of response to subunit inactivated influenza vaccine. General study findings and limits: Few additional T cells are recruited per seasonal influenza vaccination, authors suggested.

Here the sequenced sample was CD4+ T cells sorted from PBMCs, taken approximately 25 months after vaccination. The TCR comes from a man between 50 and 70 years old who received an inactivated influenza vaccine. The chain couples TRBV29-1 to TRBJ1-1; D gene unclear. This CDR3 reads CSVGLSTEAFF. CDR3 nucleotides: TGCAGCGTGGGCCTGAGCACTGAAGCTTTCTTT.